This TCR beta chain is from a study of regulatory T cells in long-lasting Graves disease (dated by TCRdb to the early 2020s). Context from the whole study: Persistent Graves' disease was defined as antithyroid drug treatment for over 5 years with persistently positive TSH receptor autoantibodies. Peripheral blood TCR sequencing and RNA sequencing compared persistent Graves' disease patients with newly diagnosed Graves' disease patients. The study was registered as a clinical trial and conducted in China. A total of 35 or so samples underwent TCR sequencing: around 13 from persistent and about 20 from newly diagnosed Graves' disease patients. In the clinical cohort, patients with persistent Graves' disease had used antithyroid drugs for an average of around ten years. The research as a whole found: Only the TCR beta chain was sequenced and analyzed. As a limitation, the authors acknowledged that the small sample size may reduce accuracy. Compared with newly diagnosed patients, persistent Graves' disease patients had lower TCR Shannon entropy and fewer highly expanded clones, which suggests clonal expansion. More public clonotypes were shared among persistent patients (over 2,500) than among newly diagnosed patients (roughly 1,000). Only peripheral blood was studied, because thyroid tissue, the primary lesion, was inaccessible. Persistent disease showed preferential use of TRBV28, TRBJ1-2 and TRBJ2-5, whereas newly diagnosed disease favored TRBV20-1 and TRBJ2-1.

In this sample, this clonotype turned up many times. This receptor's antigen is unknown. No base quality information exists; no much larger clone differs at one position. Sequences MDHEN (CDR1) and SYDVKM (CDR2) are obtained from the germline V gene. The CDR3 covers 17 residues, taking in both the cysteine and the phenylalanine. Only the CDR3 DNA is retained, 51 bases long and in frame from the first base. V is cut by 6 bases and J by 7 bases, and the space between the germline ends is 27 bases. The time point tag for this specimen amounts to: persistent/refractory GD, antithyroid drugs over 5 years with positive TRAb. For both TCR sequencing and RNA sequencing, RNA was extracted from PBMCs in TRIzol. The diagnosis of Graves' disease was made according to American Thyroid Association guidelines. Patients were recruited from an endocrinology department in Xi'an, China. Each patient gave around 9.2 milliliters of peripheral blood, collected in an EDTA anticoagulant tube. Ficoll Paque Plus density gradient separation was used to isolate PBMCs, and no additional T cell sorting was done. RNA quality was checked with an Agilent 2100 Bioanalyzer and agarose gel, and concentration with a NanoDrop 2000.

Library preparation employed multiplex PCR. TCRdb records Illumina HiSeq 4000 as the sequencer. CDR3 regions were amplified by Arm-PCR with iRepertoire HTBI primers to construct TCR beta libraries. Gel purification was performed on PCR products prior to sequencing. On the authors' methods: Gene usage analysis of CDR3 amino acid clonotypes used the 50 to 70 TRBV and 12 to 15 TRBJ segments found across samples. COPE and FqMerger were used to merge filtered high-quality paired reads into contigs. BLAST was used to align contigs to the IMGT TRBV, TRBD and TRBJ reference genes, and CDR3 was defined following IMGT. Highly expanded clones were defined as clonotypes with a frequency above 0.1%. Shannon entropy served as the measure of repertoire diversity, while the Gini coefficient captured V-J evenness. Clonotypes shared by more than one individual were considered public. Using fastp at Q25 and MiXCR, TCRdb reprocessed the public reads and kept productive beta chains. CDR3 protein sequences are deduplicated, and each keeps its most common genes and DNA. For this entry, the V and J calls and clone size follow TCRdb and not the study's own pipeline. For this sample the table gives around 400,000 distinct CDR3 sequences, of which under 25% were detected only once. The top ten clones comprise roughly an eighth of the sample.

This clonotype originated in a female donor with Graves disease. The V and J segments used are TRBV28 and TRBJ1-2; TRBD1 is a weak D gene call, 6 bases matching. Material: peripheral blood mononuclear cells (PBMCs), obtained when the disease was refractory, from a patient treated with antithyroid drugs. The nucleotide sequence is given as TGTGCCAGCAGCACATATCCCATTCCAGGGGACTTCAGTGGCTACACCTTC. The encoded protein is CASSTYPIPGDFSGYTF.